The 27 T cell receptor beta chains in this list originate from one sample, sequenced in a study of blood T cell repertoires in COVID-19. Libraries were prepared by immunoSEQ multiplex PCR; TCRdb keeps only in-frame clonotypes and omits some of them. Here the sample spans about 200,000 clones, around 84% being singletons. The sequenced sample consisted of peripheral blood. The receptors shown here come from a human donor in a cohort sampled during active COVID-19.

The chain employs TRBV12-5 and TRBJ2-6; D might be TRBD2 (5 bases). Germline V gene data show CDR1 as LGHNT and CDR2 as FRNRAP. The CDR3 is 15 amino acids. The ends were cut back, 2 bases at V and 2 bases at J, with 7 bases in the middle. CDR3 bases: TGTGCTAGTGGTTTGTCCGGGGCTGGGGCCAACGTCCTGACTTTC. Translation gives CASGLSGAGANVLTF.

The CDR3 nucleotides read TGTGCCAGCGCAGGGGGCTCCCCCTACGAGCAGTACTTC. Protein product: CASAGGSPYEQYF. V is TRBV6-6 and J is TRBJ2-7, with 8 bases matching TRBD1. This CDR3 region has 13 residues. V lost 8 bases, J lost 2 bases, and 5 bases stayed unmatched. Germline V gene sequence: CDR1 MNHNY, CDR2 SVGAGI (reference sequence).

CDR3 coding DNA: TGTGCCAGCTCACCACTAGCGGCTAGCACAGATACGCAGTATTTT. It is translated as CASSPLAASTDTQYF. The V and J genes are TRBV18 and TRBJ2-3; possibly TRBD2 for D (6 bases). Trimming removed 1 base at V and 0 bases at J, with 8 bases between. Germline CDR1 reads KGHSH; CDR2 reads LQKENI. CDR3 length: 15 amino acids.

This clone has only one observation. The V gene is TRBV29-1, the J gene TRBJ2-5, with a possible D match to TRBD1 (5 bases). Germline CDR1 SQVTM, CDR2 ANQGSEA. The CDR3 extends over 12 amino acids. V dropped 6 bases and J dropped 5 bases, with 13 bases sitting between them. The CDR3 loop is CSVGRRAETQYF. DNA of the CDR3: TGCAGCGTAGGGCGCAGGGCCGAGACCCAGTACTTC.

The chain uses TRBV4-1 and TRBJ2-5, with D perhaps TRBD1 (6 bases). CDR1 and CDR2 from the germline V gene are MGHRA and YSYEKL. This CDR3 spans 16 amino acids. The V gene lost 5 bases and the J gene lost 2 bases, with 18 bases spanning the gap. The CDR3 spells CASSFRQEPPQETQYF. The CDR3 nucleotides are TGCGCCAGCAGCTTCCGACAGGAACCCCCGCAAGAGACCCAGTACTTC.

Written as DNA, the CDR3 is TGTGCCAGCAGCTTACTAGCGGGAGCCTACAATGAGCAGTTCTTC. It is translated as CASSLLAGAYNEQFF. The chain has TRBV7-9 and TRBJ2-1, with 10 bases identical to TRBD2. CDR3 length: 15 amino acids. Germline CDR1 reads SEHNR; CDR2 reads FQNEAQ (reference sequence). V lost 2 bases and J lost 2; bases outside the gene matches: 0.

The chain uses TRBV7-8 and TRBJ2-1; D is uncertain. With 5 bases removed from V and 9 bases from J, the gap between germline ends came to 14 bases. The germline V gene encodes CDR1 SGHVS and CDR2 FQNEAQ. This CDR3 has 13 residues. The CDR3, as DNA: TGTGCCAGCAGCCGAGCGAGGTTAACTGAGCAGTTCTTC. Translated: CASSRARLTEQFF.

The chain uses TRBV5-1 and TRBJ2-7; 9 bases agree with TRBD1. After removal of 4 bases from V and 6 bases from J, the junction contained 8 bases not matched to a gene. The CDR3 contains 14 residues. Germline V gene lookup returns CDR1 SGHRS and CDR2 YFSETQ. Here the CDR3 DNA reads TGCGCCAGCAGCATACCGGGACAGGGAGGCGAGCAGTACTTC. Its protein is CASSIPGQGGEQYF.

The chain has TRBV11-2 and TRBJ2-7; 12 bases agree with TRBD2. CDR3 length equals 16 residues. Germline trimming cut 4 bases from V and 1 base from J; bases unmatched to any gene: 5. Looked up from germline, CDR1 is SGHAT and CDR2 is FQNNGV. As DNA, the CDR3 is TGTGCCAGCAGCTCACCAGGACTAGCGGGATCCTACGAGCAGTACTTC. Protein: CASSSPGLAGSYEQYF.

This clone is a singleton in its sample. This chain uses TRBV27 with TRBJ2-5, with D possibly being TRBD1 (6 bases). V gave up 3 bases and J gave up 7 bases, with 9 bases separating them. CDR1 is MNHEY and CDR2 is SMNVEV in the germline V gene (reference sequence). CDR3 length: 12 amino acids. CDR3 nucleotide sequence: TGTGCCAGCAGTTTGAGAGGGGGGACCCAGTACTTC. Residues: CASSLRGGTQYF.

This rearrangement joins TRBV6-5 to TRBJ2-1; D may be TRBD1 (5 bases). This CDR3 comprises 14 residues. Germline V gene sequence: CDR1 MNHEY, CDR2 SVGAGI. Trimming left V 2 bases short and J 8 bases short, with 13 bases between. The CDR3 loop reads CASSYTPQGDEQFF. The DNA of the CDR3 is TGTGCCAGCAGTTACACGCCCCAGGGTGATGAGCAGTTCTTC.

The chain couples TRBV27 to TRBJ2-1; 14 bases line up with TRBD2. V shed 5 bases and J 10 bases; nucleotides not matched to a gene: 10. The CDR3 loop spans 16 amino acids. The germline CDR1 and CDR2 sequences are MNHEY and SMNVEV (reference sequence). CDR3 sequence reads: CASSLTGTSGSLEQFF. In DNA, the CDR3 is TGTGCCAGCAGTCTCACCGGGACTAGCGGGAGTCTAGAGCAGTTCTTC.

The rearrangement uses TRBV4-1 and TRBJ2-4, with D possibly TRBD1 on 6 matching bases. The germline V and J ends were trimmed by 1 base and 2 bases, with 15 bases remaining between them. The CDR3 has 17 residues. The germline V gene encodes CDR1 MGHRA and CDR2 YSYEKL. CDR3 in DNA: TGCGCCAGCAGCCAAGTAGTAGCAGGGGCAACCAAAAACATTCAGTACTTC. Translating gives CASSQVVAGATKNIQYF.

This clone has only a few counts. The rearrangement uses TRBV7-8 and TRBJ2-1; possibly TRBD2 for D (5 bases). V lost 0 bases, J lost 4 bases, and 13 bases lay in between. CDR1 is SGHVS and CDR2 is FQNEAQ in the germline V gene. CDR3 length equals 16 residues. The CDR3 sequence is CASSLAEGSGYNEQFF. In DNA form, the CDR3 reads TGTGCCAGCAGCTTAGCGGAAGGGTCGGGGTACAATGAGCAGTTCTTC.

This chain uses TRBV27 with TRBJ2-5, with 10 bases that match TRBD2. The junction had 7 bases not matched to a gene; V was cut back by 2 bases and J by 7 bases. The CDR3 has 15 residues. Germline V gives CDR1 MNHEY, CDR2 SMNVEV (reference sequence). CDR3 protein: CASSLGLAGVGTQYF. The CDR3 DNA reads as TGTGCCAGCAGTTTAGGGCTAGCGGGAGTAGGGACCCAGTACTTC.

Regarding this clone: Other DNA sequences within the sample encode an identical CDR3. The chain carries TRBV7-9 and TRBJ1-4, with D tentatively TRBD1 (5 bases). Germline CDR1 reads SEHNR; CDR2 reads FQNEAQ (reference sequence). With 8 bases removed from V and 2 bases from J, the gap between germline ends came to 9 bases. The CDR3 runs 13 residues. The DNA for the CDR3 is TGTGCCAGCGGACGGGGGACTAATGAAAAACTGTTTTTT. Translating gives CASGRGTNEKLFF.

Note on this clone: The sample holds other DNA sequences that translate to the same CDR3. The chain links TRBV18 to TRBJ1-3, with TRBD1 as a possible D gene (6 bases). Trimming left V 3 bases short and J 2 bases short, with 11 bases between. This CDR3 is 15 amino acids long. Germline CDR1 is KGHSH and CDR2 is LQKENI. CDR3 in amino acids: CASSPGRGPGNTIYF. The CDR3 DNA reads TGTGCCAGCTCACCGGGGCGGGGGCCTGGAAACACCATATATTTT. The full variable domain, its missing parts supplied by reference TRBV18 and TRBJ1-3, is NAGVMQNPRHLVRRRGQEARLRCSPMKGHSHVYWYRQLPEEGLKFMVYLQKENIIDESGMPKERFSAEFPKEGPSILRIQQVVRGDSAAYFCASSPGRGPGNTIYFGEGSWLTVV.

The CDR3 protein is CASSARLAGAPDTQYF. The CDR3 nucleotides read TGTGCCAGCAGCGCCAGACTAGCGGGAGCCCCAGATACGCAGTATTTT. The chain employs TRBV3-1 (or the pseudogene TRBV3-2) and TRBJ2-3; 12 nucleotides line up with TRBD2. The CDR3 extends over 16 amino acids. V was clipped by 5 bases and J by 4 bases; unmatched bases: 7. Germline values: CDR1 LGHDT, CDR2 YNNKEL (reference sequence).

The chain has TRBV11-2 and TRBJ2-3, with unresolved D. The CDR3 is 11 residues long. Trimming took 6 bases from V and 3 from J, leaving 4 bases between them. Germline V gives CDR1 SGHAT, CDR2 FQNNGV. CDR3: CASSSTDTQYF. The CDR3 region has the DNA TGTGCCAGCAGTTCAACAGATACGCAGTATTTT.

This clone has a handful of counts. The chain carries TRBV20-1 and TRBJ2-1; D is undetermined. Germline V lookup: CDR1 DFQATT, CDR2 SNEGSKA (reference sequence). V was shortened by 3 bases and J by 8 bases, with 8 bases between the two germline ends. The CDR3 length is 11 residues. The CDR3 here is CSASNFYEQFF. CDR3 sequence (DNA): TGCAGTGCTAGTAACTTCTATGAGCAGTTCTTC.

The rearrangement uses TRBV7-2 and TRBJ2-1; TRBD2 agrees at 8 bases. Germline assignment: CDR1 SGHTA and CDR2 FQGNSA. This CDR3 has 17 amino acids. V dropped 2 bases and J dropped 1; count of bases not matched to a gene: 7. The CDR3 DNA follows: TGTGCCAGCAGCTTACGCGGTAGCGGGGCATCCTACAATGAGCAGTTCTTC. Translation: CASSLRGSGASYNEQFF.

The chain combines TRBV7-9 with TRBJ2-7; D uncertain. V lost 1 base and J lost 3, with 4 bases in between. CDR1 is SEHNR and CDR2 is FQNEAQ in the germline V gene (reference sequence). CDR3 length equals 12 residues. CDR3 sequence (DNA): TGTGCCAGCAGCTTAGGCGTCTACGAGCAGTACTTC. It translates to CASSLGVYEQYF.

The chain has TRBV6-5 and TRBJ1-5; D is unresolved. CDR1 is MNHEY, CDR2 SVGAGI, per germline. V lost 7 bases and J lost 4, with 17 bases in between. The length of the CDR3 is 15 residues. The CDR3 protein is CASNVDVWANQPQHF. As DNA, the CDR3 is TGTGCCAGCAATGTCGACGTGTGGGCTAATCAGCCCCAGCATTTT.

This clone has only a few counts. The chain carries TRBV6-5 and TRBJ2-7; D might be TRBD2 (5 bases). Trimming took off 10 bases at V and 5 bases at J, with 18 bases between the two ends. Germline V gives CDR1 MNHEY, CDR2 SVGAGI. The CDR3 consists of 13 residues. The CDR3 is CATDNLATHEQYF. The CDR3 DNA follows: TGTGCCACCGACAACCTAGCAACCCACGAGCAGTACTTC.

This chain uses TRBV5-1 with TRBJ2-5; a weak D match, TRBD2 (6 bases). The germline CDR1 and CDR2 sequences are SGHRS and YFSETQ. The V and J ends lost 0 bases and 2 bases respectively, with 11 bases between them. The length of the CDR3 is 15 residues. CDR3 sequence reads: CASSLGGGPQETQYF. The CDR3 nucleotides read TGCGCCAGCAGCTTGGGGGGAGGCCCGCAAGAGACCCAGTACTTC.

The V and J genes are TRBV5-1 and TRBJ2-5; D is perhaps TRBD2 (6 bases). CDR3 size: 15 residues. V shed 5 bases and J shed 5 bases, with 19 bases lying between them. Germline V gene data show CDR1 as SGHRS and CDR2 as YFSETQ. CDR3: CASREDYYPGETQYF. The CDR3 nucleotides are TGCGCCAGCAGGGAGGACTACTACCCGGGGGAGACCCAGTACTTC. Based on the CDR3 plus reference TRBV5-1 and TRBJ2-5, the full variable domain is KAGVTQTPRYLIKTRGQQVTLSCSPISGHRSVSWYQQTPGQGLQFLFEYFSETQRNKGNFPGRFSGRQFSNSRSEMNVSTLELGDSALYLCASREDYYPGETQYFGPGTRLLVL.

V and J are TRBV27 and TRBJ1-5; D is uncertain. Deletions cut 3 bases from V and 6 bases from J, with 9 bases between. Germline V CDR1 and CDR2: MNHEY, SMNVEV (reference sequence). The CDR3 consists of 13 residues. CDR3 residues: CASSFRQAQPQHF. In DNA form, the CDR3 reads TGTGCCAGCAGTTTTCGACAAGCTCAGCCCCAGCATTTT.